This T cell receptor (beta chain) was recorded in a study of identical twins. Findings of the study overall: Carriage of fewer insertions was seen in abundant cord blood beta clonotypes, whereas memory repertoires showed none. Because invariant MAIT and iNKT cells could be present, zero-insertion analyses could be partly confounded.

All donors were healthy, and all were Caucasian. The CDR3 spans 12 residues. The germline gives CDR1 SQVTM, CDR2 ANQGSEA. The germline V and J ends were trimmed by 0 bases and 4 bases, with 5 bases remaining between them. Template switching supplied a universal primer site; unique molecular identifiers were carried on the cDNA. TCRdb re-analysed the 5' RACE reads in MiXCR, keeping a single row per CDR3 protein. The table shows about 700,000 distinct CDR3 sequences, with 8% to 9% occurring only once. There are a few counts of this clonotype. As yet, its antigen is unknown. This same sample was also taken into another study, of yellow fever vaccine responses in identical twins.

Sample: PBMCs. This TCR was recovered from a woman aged 18-30 years in good health. V is TRBV29-1 and J is TRBJ2-3, with D unresolved. Here the CDR3 DNA reads TGCAGCGTTGAAGATAGGCCAGATACGCAGTATTTT. Its protein is CSVEDRPDTQYF.